These T cell receptor beta chains were read from a single sample in a study of shared clonotypes between healthy human individuals. The table came from immunoSEQ multiplex PCR; TCRdb's copy has only in-frame clones and leaves some out. The sample gives hundreds of thousands of clones, 90% to 97% of which show up once; about 0.054% is in the top ten. Specimen: naive CD4+ T cells sorted from blood. These receptors originate from a woman younger than 45 in good health. CDR3s include the opening cysteine and the closing phenylalanine or tryptophan. D genes are given only for firm matches. A clone size is listed for some rows: how often the clone was seen (once, few, many), or a class if it is expanded.

clone size: NA
V gene: TRBV14
D gene: NA
J gene: TRBJ1-1
CDR3 DNA: TGTGCCAGCAGCGACCGTTCCTGGAACACTGAAGCTTTCTTT
CDR3 protein: CASSDRSWNTEAFF

clone size: NA
V gene: TRBV6-5
D gene: NA
J gene: TRBJ2-4
CDR3 DNA: TGTGCCAGCATGAAAAACATTCAGTACTTC
CDR3 protein: CASMKNIQYF

clone size: NA
V gene: TRBV27
D gene: NA
J gene: TRBJ1-3
CDR3 DNA: TGTGCCAGCAGTTTAATCCGTCCCACAGGGTCTGGAAACACCATATATTTT
CDR3 protein: CASSLIRPTGSGNTIYF

clone size: NA
V gene: TRBV10-3
D gene: NA
J gene: TRBJ2-7
CDR3 DNA: TGTGCCAGCAGCAGGGACGGGGGCTTCTACGAGCAGTACTTC
CDR3 protein: CASSRDGGFYEQYF

clone size: NA
V gene: TRBV5-1
D gene: TRBD1
J gene: TRBJ1-2
CDR3 DNA: TGCGCCAGCAGCGGAACAGGGGAAAGCGGCTACACCTTC
CDR3 protein: CASSGTGESGYTF

clone size: NA
V gene: TRBV4-2
D gene: TRBD1
J gene: TRBJ2-7
CDR3 DNA: TGTGCCAGCAGCCAGGACAGGGAACGGGGGGAGCAGTACTTC
CDR3 protein: CASSQDRERGEQYF

clone size: NA
V gene: TRBV6-4
D gene: TRBD1
J gene: TRBJ2-5
CDR3 DNA: TGTGCCAGCAGTGACCGGGACAGGGTCCAAGAGACCCAGTACTTC
CDR3 protein: CASSDRDRVQETQYF

clone size: once
V gene: TRBV5-4
D gene: TRBD2
J gene: TRBJ2-3
CDR3 DNA: TGTGCCAGCAGCCCCGGTCCCGGGACTAGCGGACGCACAGATACGCAGTATTTT
CDR3 protein: CASSPGPGTSGRTDTQYF

clone size: NA
V gene: TRBV6-5
D gene: NA
J gene: TRBJ2-3
CDR3 DNA: TGTGCCAGCAGTTATCAGGTACCTAGCACAGATACGCAGTATTTT
CDR3 protein: CASSYQVPSTDTQYF

clone size: NA
V gene: TRBV12-5
D gene: NA
J gene: TRBJ2-6
CDR3 DNA: TGTGCTAGTGGCGCACTGCTACCGACAGGAGTTAACTCTGGGGCCAACGTCCTGACTTTC
CDR3 protein: CASGALLPTGVNSGANVLTF

clone size: once
V gene: TRBV7-9
D gene: NA
J gene: TRBJ2-7
CDR3 DNA: TGTGCCAGCAGCCAAGACGAGAGGGTTGGCGAGCAGTACTTC
CDR3 protein: CASSQDERVGEQYF

clone size: once
V gene: TRBV6-5
D gene: TRBD1
J gene: TRBJ1-2
CDR3 DNA: TGTGCCAGCAGACCAGACAGGGGGCGAGGTTATGGCTACACCTTC
CDR3 protein: CASRPDRGRGYGYTF

clone size: NA
V gene: TRBV6-5
D gene: TRBD1
J gene: TRBJ1-5
CDR3 DNA: TGTGCCAGCAGACCACAGGGGGCTGACCAGCCCCAGCATTTT
CDR3 protein: CASRPQGADQPQHF

clone size: NA
V gene: TRBV4-1
D gene: TRBD2
J gene: TRBJ2-1
CDR3 DNA: TGCGCCAGCAGCCAAGATCCTAGCGGGATTGTGTTCTTC
CDR3 protein: CASSQDPSGIVFF

clone size: NA
V gene: TRBV28
D gene: NA
J gene: TRBJ2-7
CDR3 DNA: TGTGCCAGCAGTTTAGGGGCGGGGTCCGAGTACGAGCAGTACTTC
CDR3 protein: CASSLGAGSEYEQYF

clone size: NA
V gene: TRBV5-4
D gene: TRBD2
J gene: TRBJ2-7
CDR3 DNA: TGTGCCAGCAGTAAGCGGGAGGGCGCAAACGAGCAGTACTTC
CDR3 protein: CASSKREGANEQYF

clone size: NA
V gene: TRBV18
D gene: NA
J gene: TRBJ2-7
CDR3 DNA: TGTGCCAGCTCACCGGGGGAAGATGGCGAGCAGTACTTC
CDR3 protein: CASSPGEDGEQYF

clone size: NA
V gene: TRBV30
D gene: TRBD2
J gene: TRBJ2-7
CDR3 DNA: TGTGCCTGGAGTGTCAGCCTAGCGGGAGAACGCGAGCAGTACTTC
CDR3 protein: CAWSVSLAGEREQYF

clone size: once
V gene: TRBV28
D gene: NA
J gene: TRBJ2-3
CDR3 DNA: TGTGCCAGCAGTTTAGTCGGCAGGATTCTAGATACGCAGTATTTT
CDR3 protein: CASSLVGRILDTQYF

clone size: NA
V gene: TRBV11-2
D gene: NA
J gene: TRBJ2-7
CDR3 DNA: TGTGCCAGCAGCTTAGTACTAGCTGACGAGCAGTACTTC
CDR3 protein: CASSLVLADEQYF

clone size: NA
V gene: TRBV7-6
D gene: NA
J gene: TRBJ1-4
CDR3 DNA: TGTGCCAGCAGCTTAGGGGGTGTCTCTGAAAAACTGTTTTTT
CDR3 protein: CASSLGGVSEKLFF

clone size: NA
V gene: TRBV7-8
D gene: NA
J gene: TRBJ2-4
CDR3 DNA: TGTGCCAGCAGCTTATCGGAAGCCAAAAACATTCAGTACTTC
CDR3 protein: CASSLSEAKNIQYF